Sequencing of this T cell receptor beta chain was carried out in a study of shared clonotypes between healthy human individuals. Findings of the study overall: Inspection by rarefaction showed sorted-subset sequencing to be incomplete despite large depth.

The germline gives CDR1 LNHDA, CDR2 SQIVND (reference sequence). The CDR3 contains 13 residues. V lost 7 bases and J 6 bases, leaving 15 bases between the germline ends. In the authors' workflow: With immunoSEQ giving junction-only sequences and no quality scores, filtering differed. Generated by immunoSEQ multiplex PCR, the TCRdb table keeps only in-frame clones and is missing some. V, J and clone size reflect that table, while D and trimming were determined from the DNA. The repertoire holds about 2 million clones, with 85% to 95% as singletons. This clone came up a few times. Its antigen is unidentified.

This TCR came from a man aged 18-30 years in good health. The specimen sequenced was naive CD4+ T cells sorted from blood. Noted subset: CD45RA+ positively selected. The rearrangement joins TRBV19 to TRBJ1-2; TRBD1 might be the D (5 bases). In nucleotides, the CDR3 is TGTGCCAGTACCAAGGGGATTTCAGATGGCTACACCTTC. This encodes CASTKGISDGYTF.